This entry is about one T cell receptor beta chain. This clonotype was recorded a few times. It lacks a known antigen. Being one base from a much bigger clone, this may be a read error. This entry comes from a study of T cells in Graves' hyperthyroidism and ophthalmopathy (dated by TCRdb to between 2018 and 2021). For the study in its entirety: Peripheral blood was collected at initial diagnosis, before any treatment. To identify TCR V-J signatures that set the groups apart, the researchers used a discovery cohort of 100 patients, made up of 40 to 45 with Graves' ophthalmopathy and about 60 with stable Graves' hyperthyroidism. An independent validation cohort of about 19 hyperthyroidism patients and 17 patients who later progressed to ophthalmopathy tested prospective prediction of ophthalmopathy. The approximately 98 discovery patients were randomly divided into training and test sets at a 7:3 ratio. The study also compared thyroid tissue and blood T-cell repertoires from a handful of Graves' hyperthyroidism patients. After blood sampling, hyperthyroidism patients were treated with methimazole at a starting dose of 30 mg daily, and ophthalmopathy patients were treated with high-dose intravenous methylprednisolone. The paper reports TCR Vbeta CDR3 sequencing of fewer than 150 peripheral blood samples: some 41 ophthalmopathy, under 80 hyperthyroidism and around 17 progressor patients.

The TCR beta CDR3 regions were amplified from RNA transcripts. The TCR CDR3 was subjected to a first round of RT-PCR using the HTBI primer set and the Qiagen OneStep RT-PCR kit. Libraries were constructed in a second round of multiplex PCR, after which size selection and purification were performed. Paired-end sequencing of the libraries was performed with 100 bp reads on an Illumina HiSeq2000. The source study handled its data this way. SOAPnuke was used to process the raw data, throwing out any read that contained adapters or uncalled bases, had a mean Phred below 15, or lacked an exact constant-primer or identifier match. High-quality paired reads were merged with COPE v1.2.5, and unique nucleotide sequences were defined as clonotypes. Clonotypes were aligned to IMGT TRBV, TRBD and TRBJ reference segments using MiTCR v1.1. Only V-J combinations with frequency above 0.0001, covering 99% to 99.2% of repertoires, were analysed. The TCS score was defined as F50 (clonal expansion) divided by E x V (chaos), with BLOSUM62-based TCRdist calculated between CDR3 peptides within each V-J. Welch's t-statistics and random forest reduced fewer than 550 V-J features to about 12, which were used in a naive Bayes classifier (R e1071). Through fastp at Q25 and MiXCR, TCRdb rebuilt clones from the public reads, retaining in-frame beta chains. Records with the same CDR3 protein are collapsed into one entry carrying the most frequent genes and DNA. None of the V and J calls come from the authors' own analysis; TCRdb made them. The sample records about 290,000 distinct CDR3 sequences, about 13% of which are singletons. The top ten hold 6.5% to 10% of the sample.

Stable Graves' hyperthyroidism was defined as no progression to ophthalmopathy during 18 months of follow-up. The hyperthyroidism patients were between 18 and 65 years old and newly diagnosed, with a disease duration of less than 2 months. Exclusion was applied to patients with uncontrolled infections, other autoimmune diseases, pregnancy or lactation. Diagnoses were based on clinical symptoms, serum thyroxine and TRAb, thyroid ultrasound and orbital computed tomography. PBMCs were isolated from about 9.2 ml of fresh peripheral blood by Ficoll-Paque density gradient centrifugation. Total RNA was extracted with Trizol reagent, and quality was checked on an Agilent 2100 Bioanalyzer. CDR1 and CDR2 were assigned from the germline V gene as MNHNS and SASEGT. From its cysteine to its phenylalanine, the CDR3 spans 14 amino acids. Of all the DNA, just the CDR3 is kept, 42 bases in frame from base 1. Here is what the overall study found, with its caveats: Most expanded thyroid clonotypes (frequency above 0.001) were also detected in blood, suggesting blood repertoires may reflect thyroid immune responses. Ophthalmopathy was separated from stable hyperthyroidism by a 13 V-J signature model, with around 90% sensitivity and roughly 81% specificity obtained in cross-validation and 80%/75% obtained in testing. In validation, the model predicted progression to ophthalmopathy a median of roughly 6.2 months before onset, with about 70% sensitivity and 72.22% specificity. No statistical method was used to set the sample size in advance, and investigators knew the group allocation.

The chain is encoded by TRBV6-1 joined to TRBJ2-1, with the D gene uncertain. The sequenced sample consisted of blood. The origin of this receptor is a woman in her 40s with Graves' hyperthyroidism. The nucleotide sequence is given as TGTGCCAGCAGTAAACCGGGCTCCTACAATGAGCAGCTCTTC. This translates into CASSKPGSYNEQLF.